The entry below describes one T cell receptor beta chain. The antigen is not known. Germline CDR1 reads ENHRY; CDR2 reads SYGVKD. The V gene lost 3 bases and the J gene lost 2 bases, with 9 bases spanning the gap. This CDR3 is built from 14 residues. This record belongs to a study of spatial heterogeneity in lung cancer. Broader study findings: The study found ubiquitous expanded tumor TCRs in blood more at resection than follow-up.

TCRdb ran MiXCR on the 5' RACE reads and lists one entry per CDR3 protein. The table includes tens of thousands of distinct CDR3 sequences, 15% to 25% detected once. The time point was: sample taken at primary tumor resection. Unsorted whole RNA from tumor, nontumor lung or frozen PBMC underwent sequencing. Untreated early-stage non-small cell lung cancer patients, roughly 72 in total, were the donors. The source of this sequence is a male donor with early-stage non-small cell lung cancer. This sequence joins TRBV10-3 and TRBJ2-3, with D hard to call. Sequencing used PBMCs, obtained at surgery. The CDR3 DNA is TGTGCCATCAGTGAACGGGTTTCCACAGATACGCAGTATTTT. Amino acids: CAISERVSTDTQYF.